The 8 T cell receptor beta chains given below trace back to one sample, sequenced in a study of Graves' ophthalmopathy and Graves' hyperthyroidism. Investigators amplified TCR beta CDR3 regions from RNA transcripts. HTBI primers primed a first-round RT-PCR, and a second-round multiplex PCR followed. TCRdb reanalysed the multiplex PCR reads using MiXCR and keeps one entry per CDR3 protein. Of hundreds of thousands of distinct CDR3 sequences in the sample, approximately 15% were seen once. Material: blood. These receptors all stem from a woman in her thirties with Graves' ophthalmopathy.

On this clonotype itself: Compared with germline, one end of the junction differs, possibly owing to a read error. The chain is built from TRBV7-2 and TRBJ2-4, with D perhaps matching TRBD1 or TRBD2 (7 bases each). Germline CDR1 reads SGHTA; CDR2 reads FQGNSA. This CDR3 has 14 amino acids. This CDR3 reads CASSLGQGGDIKYF. As DNA, the CDR3 is TGTGCCAGCAGCTTAGGGCAGGGGGGGGACATTAAGTACTTC.

The chain employs TRBV20-1 and TRBJ1-1; D is unresolved. V shed 0 bases and J shed 1 base, with 6 bases lying between them. Germline values: CDR1 DFQATT, CDR2 SNEGSKA (reference sequence). The CDR3 spans 13 residues. Here the CDR3 reads CSARDNWNTEAFF. CDR3 DNA: TGCAGTGCTAGAGATAACTGGAACACTGAAGCTTTCTTT.

This clonotype was detected many times. The chain links TRBV20-1 to TRBJ1-6; D unclear. V dropped 0 bases and J dropped 7 bases, with 13 bases sitting between them. CDR1 is DFQATT and CDR2 is SNEGSKA in the germline V gene (reference sequence). The CDR3 consists of 15 residues. The CDR3 DNA is TGCAGTGCTAGAGATGACGGGCTGGGAAATTCACCCCTCCACTTT. It codes for CSARDDGLGNSPLHF.

The table lists this clonotype with a few counts. This chain joins TRBV15 and TRBJ2-2; weak D call: TRBD2 (5 bases). V was pared by 0 bases and J by 4 bases, with 6 bases between. CDR3 length: 14 residues. Germline loops: CDR1 LNHNV, CDR2 YYDKDF (reference sequence). CDR3 in DNA: TGTGCCACCAGCAGAGATGCGGGCACCGGGGAGCTGTTTTTT. Amino acids: CATSRDAGTGELFF.

This clonotype was counted many times. The CDR3 region is CSVRTESSYEQYF. The CDR3 nucleotides read TGCAGCGTGAGGACCGAAAGCTCCTACGAGCAGTACTTC. The chain links TRBV29-1 to TRBJ2-7, with D unresolved. Germline values: CDR1 SQVTM, CDR2 ANQGSEA. The CDR3 has 13 residues. V was cut by 6 bases and J by 0 bases, with 12 bases left in between.

In this sample, this clonotype turned up many times. The rearrangement links TRBV6-1 to TRBJ1-3; D gene unclear. CDR3 length equals 15 residues. The ends were cut back, 6 bases at V and 4 bases at J, with 16 bases in the middle. Germline lookup yields CDR1 MNHNS and CDR2 SASEGT. CDR3 coding DNA: TGTGCCAGCAGGCCCCGTGGTGTAGGAGGAAACACCATATATTTT. As protein: CASRPRGVGGNTIYF.

This clonotype was observed many times. V and J are TRBV6-2 or TRBV6-3 and TRBJ1-5, with D possibly TRBD1 on 6 matching bases. Trimming took off 6 bases at V and 7 bases at J, with 25 bases between the two ends. This CDR3 is 17 amino acids long. In germline, CDR1 is MNHEY, CDR2 SVGEGT. The CDR3 loop is CASRPGRGLPPRQPQHF. CDR3 coding DNA: TGTGCCAGCAGACCGGGACGGGGGCTGCCTCCGCGACAGCCCCAGCATTTT.

There are many counts of this clonotype. The J gene is TRBJ1-2, the V gene TRBV6-2 or TRBV6-3; D is uncertain. Per the germline V gene, CDR1 is MNHEY and CDR2 is SVGEGT. The CDR3 loop spans 11 amino acids. Between the trimmed V and J ends, which lost 8 bases and 4 bases, there was a span of 8 bases. The CDR3, as DNA: TGTGCCAGCGGTAAAATCTATGGCTACACCTTC. Protein: CASGKIYGYTF.